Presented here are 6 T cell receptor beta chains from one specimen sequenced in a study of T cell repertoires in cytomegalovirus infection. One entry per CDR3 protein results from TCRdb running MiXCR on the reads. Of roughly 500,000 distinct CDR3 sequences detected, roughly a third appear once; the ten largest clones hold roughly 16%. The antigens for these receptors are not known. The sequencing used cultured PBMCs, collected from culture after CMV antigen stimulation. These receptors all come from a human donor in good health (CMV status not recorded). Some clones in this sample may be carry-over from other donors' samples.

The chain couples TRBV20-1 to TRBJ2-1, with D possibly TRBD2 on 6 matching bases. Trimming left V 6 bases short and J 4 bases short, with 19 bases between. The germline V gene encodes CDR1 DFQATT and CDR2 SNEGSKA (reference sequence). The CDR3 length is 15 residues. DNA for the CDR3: TGCAGTGCATCGGTGGCGGGATTAATTTACAATGAGCAGTTCTTC. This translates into CSASVAGLIYNEQFF.

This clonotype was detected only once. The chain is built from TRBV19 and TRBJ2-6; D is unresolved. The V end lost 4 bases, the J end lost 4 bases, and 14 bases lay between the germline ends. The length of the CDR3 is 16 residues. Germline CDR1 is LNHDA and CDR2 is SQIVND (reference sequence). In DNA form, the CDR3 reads TGTGCCAGTAGTAGCCATACCCCAAGCGGGGCCAACGTCCTGACTTTC. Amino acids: CASSSHTPSGANVLTF.

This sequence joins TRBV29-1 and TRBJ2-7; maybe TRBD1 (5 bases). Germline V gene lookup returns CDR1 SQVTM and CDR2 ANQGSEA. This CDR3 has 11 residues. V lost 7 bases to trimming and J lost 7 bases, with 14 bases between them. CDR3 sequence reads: CSAGHLREQYF. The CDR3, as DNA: TGCAGCGCCGGACACCTTAGGGAGCAGTACTTC.

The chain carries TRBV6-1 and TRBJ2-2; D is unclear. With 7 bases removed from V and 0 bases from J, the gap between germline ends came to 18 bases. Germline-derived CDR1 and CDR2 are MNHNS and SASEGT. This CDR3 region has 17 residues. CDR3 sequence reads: CASMSPLTVTNTGELFF. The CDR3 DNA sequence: TGTGCCAGCATGTCCCCATTGACTGTGACGAACACCGGGGAGCTGTTTTTT.

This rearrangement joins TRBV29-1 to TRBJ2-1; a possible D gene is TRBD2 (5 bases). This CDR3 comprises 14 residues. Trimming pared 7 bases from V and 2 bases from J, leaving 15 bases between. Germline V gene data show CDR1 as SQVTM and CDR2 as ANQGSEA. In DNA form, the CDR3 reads TGCAGCGCCACCGTGGGAGCGGCCTACAATGAGCAGTTCTTC. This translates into CSATVGAAYNEQFF.

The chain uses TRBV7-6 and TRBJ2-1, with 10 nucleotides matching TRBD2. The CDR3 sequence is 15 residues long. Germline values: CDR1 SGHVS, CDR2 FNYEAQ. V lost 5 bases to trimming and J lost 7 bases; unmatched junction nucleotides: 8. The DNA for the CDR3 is TGTGCCAGCAGCGAGGCGGGGACTAGCGATAATGAGCAGTTCTTC. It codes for CASSEAGTSDNEQFF.